The rows below give T cell receptor beta chains drawn from one sample of a study of T-cell reconstitution after alpha-beta-depleted transplantation in children. In TCRdb, the PCR reads were re-called with MiXCR into one record per CDR3 protein. Counted here are 450,000 to 500,000 distinct CDR3 sequences, under 15% occurring once; the ten biggest clones make up over 5.5%. The sample here was PBMCs from the stem cell graft donor, taken from the stem cell graft. The receptors originated from a human donor who donated a stem cell graft to a child with combined immunodeficiency. Both conserved end residues are part of each CDR3. The order of the fields is D gene, V gene, J gene, clone size, CDR3 protein, CDR3 DNA. The D gene is left open where the match is weak. The listing skips clone size in some rows; elsewhere it reads once, few, many or a size class.

d_call: .
v_call: TRBV5-1
j_call: TRBJ1-2
clone_size: many
cdr3_aa: CASSLDVGAYGYTF
cdr3_nt: TGCGCCAGCAGCTTGGATGTGGGAGCCTATGGCTACACCTTC

d_call: .
v_call: TRBV6-6
j_call: TRBJ1-5
clone_size: many
cdr3_aa: CASKGGEVQPQHF
cdr3_nt: TGTGCCAGCAAAGGCGGGGAAGTCCAGCCCCAGCATTTT

d_call: TRBD1
v_call: TRBV27
j_call: TRBJ1-5
clone_size: .
cdr3_aa: CASSRQGVGQPQHF
cdr3_nt: TGTGCCAGCAGCCGACAGGGGGTCGGGCAGCCCCAGCATTTT

d_call: .
v_call: TRBV11-2
j_call: TRBJ2-6
clone_size: .
cdr3_aa: CASSLEEVGQFSGANVLTF
cdr3_nt: TGTGCCAGCAGCTTAGAGGAGGTAGGGCAGTTCTCTGGGGCCAACGTCCTGACTTTC

d_call: .
v_call: TRBV12-3/TRBV12-4
j_call: TRBJ1-6
clone_size: many
cdr3_aa: CASTSQSHNSPLHF
cdr3_nt: TGTGCCAGCACCTCCCAGAGCCATAATTCACCCCTCCACTTT

d_call: .
v_call: TRBV3-1
j_call: TRBJ2-7
clone_size: few
cdr3_aa: CASSQELPGVEQYF
cdr3_nt: TGTGCCAGCAGCCAAGAACTGCCGGGAGTCGAGCAGTACTTC

d_call: TRBD2
v_call: TRBV6-1
j_call: TRBJ2-5
clone_size: few
cdr3_aa: CASMNLKREAETQYF
cdr3_nt: TGTGCCAGCATGAATTTGAAACGGGAGGCAGAGACCCAGTACTTC

d_call: .
v_call: TRBV5-1
j_call: TRBJ2-6
clone_size: many
cdr3_aa: CASSFRLASGANVLTF
cdr3_nt: TGCGCCAGCAGCTTCAGGCTAGCCTCTGGGGCCAACGTCCTGACTTTC

d_call: TRBD2
v_call: TRBV11-2
j_call: TRBJ2-3
clone_size: few
cdr3_aa: CASTSPQASSGRSTDTQYF
cdr3_nt: TGTGCCAGCACCTCCCCACAGGCTAGTAGCGGGAGGTCCACAGATACGCAGTATTTT

d_call: TRBD2
v_call: TRBV20-1
j_call: TRBJ2-3
clone_size: many
cdr3_aa: CSAAPGTSGGRDTQYF
cdr3_nt: TGCAGTGCAGCACCTGGGACTAGCGGGGGGAGAGATACGCAGTATTTT

d_call: .
v_call: TRBV27
j_call: TRBJ1-1
clone_size: few
cdr3_aa: CASSLSIYTEAFF
cdr3_nt: TGTGCCAGCAGTTTATCGATCTACACTGAAGCTTTCTTT

d_call: .
v_call: TRBV7-9
j_call: TRBJ1-3
clone_size: many
cdr3_aa: CASSLTGNTIYF
cdr3_nt: TGTGCCAGCAGCTTAACTGGAAACACCATATATTTT

d_call: TRBD1
v_call: TRBV27
j_call: TRBJ2-6
clone_size: .
cdr3_aa: CASSSGTGSGANVLTF
cdr3_nt: TGTGCCAGCAGTTCCGGGACAGGGTCTGGGGCCAACGTCCTGACTTTC

d_call: .
v_call: TRBV7-2
j_call: TRBJ2-1
clone_size: .
cdr3_aa: CASRDGSYNEQFF
cdr3_nt: TGTGCCAGCCGGGACGGCTCCTACAATGAGCAGTTCTTC

d_call: .
v_call: TRBV9
j_call: TRBJ2-1
clone_size: .
cdr3_aa: CASSVGVAGLDEQFF
cdr3_nt: TGTGCCAGCAGCGTAGGCGTGGCGGGACTGGATGAGCAGTTCTTC

d_call: TRBD2
v_call: TRBV6-4
j_call: TRBJ2-1
clone_size: many
cdr3_aa: CASSEAGLAMNEQFF
cdr3_nt: TGTGCCAGCAGTGAGGCGGGACTAGCGATGAATGAGCAGTTCTTC

d_call: TRBD1
v_call: TRBV18
j_call: TRBJ2-1
clone_size: .
cdr3_aa: CASSPPGTGSYNEQFF
cdr3_nt: TGTGCCAGCTCACCACCCGGGACAGGGTCCTACAATGAGCAGTTCTTC